Here is one T cell receptor (beta chain) with its context. Antigen: not known. Germline V CDR1 and CDR2: LNHDA, SQIVND (reference sequence). The V end was cut by 3 bases, the J end by 2 bases, with 15 bases between. The CDR3 is 16 amino acids. Here immunoSEQ multiplex PCR was the method, and the copy in TCRdb shows in-frame clones only, minus some. The sample lists some 96,000 clones, approximately 89% occurring once. The sample belongs to a study of OX40 agonist ivuxolimab in advanced cancers. Across the study: Patients received ivuxolimab, an intravenous treatment, every 2 weeks at 0.01 to 10 mg/kg. Among those treated, three patients had partial responses, one with hepatocellular carcinoma and two with cutaneous melanoma. Study conclusions and caveats: The antigens recognized by the expanded peripheral T cells, that is their antigen specificity, were not determined.

The rearrangement joins TRBV19 to TRBJ2-3; D uncertain. The receptor was isolated from an adult with an advanced solid tumor such as melanoma, head and neck, liver or kidney cancer. The sample here was CD4+ or CD8+ T cells sorted from blood, taken in a trial of the OX40 agonist ivuxolimab. CDR3: CASSMARTRNTDTQYF. The CDR3 nucleotides are TGTGCCAGTAGTATGGCTCGGACGCGTAACACAGATACGCAGTATTTT.